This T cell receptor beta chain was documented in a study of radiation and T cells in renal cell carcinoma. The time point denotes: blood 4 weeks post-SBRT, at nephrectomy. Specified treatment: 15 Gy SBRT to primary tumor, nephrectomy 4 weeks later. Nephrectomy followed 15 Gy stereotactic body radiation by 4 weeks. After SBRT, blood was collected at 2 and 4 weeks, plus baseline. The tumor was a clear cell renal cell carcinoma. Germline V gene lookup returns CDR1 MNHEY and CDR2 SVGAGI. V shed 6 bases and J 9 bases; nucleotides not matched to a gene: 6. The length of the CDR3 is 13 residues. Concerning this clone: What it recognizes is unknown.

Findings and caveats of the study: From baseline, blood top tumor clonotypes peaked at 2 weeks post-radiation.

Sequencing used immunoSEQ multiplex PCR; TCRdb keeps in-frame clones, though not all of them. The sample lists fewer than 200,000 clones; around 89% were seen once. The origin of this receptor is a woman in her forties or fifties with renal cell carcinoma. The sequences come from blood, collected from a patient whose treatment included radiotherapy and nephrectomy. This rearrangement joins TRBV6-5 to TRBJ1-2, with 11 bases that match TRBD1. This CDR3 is CASRPGTGGRYTF. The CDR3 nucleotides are TGTGCCAGCAGACCCGGGACAGGGGGTCGCTACACCTTC.